This TCR beta chain comes out of a study of CD4 T cells in relation to SARS-CoV-2 and coronaviruses. As for the study in general: TCR beta CDR3s were sequenced after roughly nine-day antigen culture of PBMCs. Controls used an HIV-1 Nef peptide pool or no peptide.

Generated by immunoSEQ multiplex PCR, the TCRdb table keeps only in-frame clones and is missing some. The data show 25,000 to 30,000 clones, 73% seen once. Unexposed donor CD4+ T cells date from about 2011-2018, before the COVID-19 pandemic. After roughly ten days of culture, CD4+ T cells were isolated. Whole-study findings and limits: Compared with monoreactive clones, crossreactive clones showed significantly weaker SARS-CoV-2 expansion.

CDR1 is SEHNR, CDR2 FQNEAQ, per germline (reference sequence). V gave up 2 bases and J gave up 2 bases, with 12 bases separating them. This CDR3 has 15 amino acids. Points on this clone: Its matching antigen is unknown.

The receptor comes from a human donor in good health. The chain couples TRBV7-9 to TRBJ2-5, with a possible D match to TRBD2 (6 bases). Sequences were obtained from CD4+ T cells from PBMCs, cultured in vitro. CDR3 nucleotide sequence: TGTGCCAGCAGCTTATGGCGGGAATTACAAGAGACCCAGTACTTC. It specifies CASSLWRELQETQYF.